These T cell receptor beta chains were read from a single sample in a study of OX40 agonist ivuxolimab in advanced cancers. Data came from immunoSEQ multiplex PCR; TCRdb stores just in-frame clones and leaves some out. In the table there are some 86,000 clones, roughly 87% of which are singletons. The starting material was CD4+ or CD8+ T cells sorted from blood, obtained in a trial of the OX40 agonist ivuxolimab. These receptors all stem from an adult with an advanced solid tumor such as melanoma, head and neck, liver or kidney cancer. The conserved cysteine and the conserved F or W are not part of the CDR3 here.

V gene	J gene	CDR3 protein
TRBV5-5	TRBJ2-7	ASSLTGTRREQY
TRBV7-4	TRBJ2-5	ASSLVSRSRETQY
TRBV15	TRBJ2-7	ATSRVPLTASSYEQY
TRBV6-5	TRBJ1-5	ASNKPNQPQH
TRBV7-2	TRBJ2-2	ASSLLRQNTGELF
TRBV30	TRBJ1-3	AWSLLRSSGNTIY
TRBV7-7	TRBJ2-1	ASSLAGGPSDEQF
TRBV9	TRBJ2-1	ASSVASLAGDNEQF
TRBV28	TRBJ2-3	ASSLNGGGTDTQY
TRBV5-5	TRBJ1-1	ASSWDGVEFEAF
TRBV7-9	TRBJ1-1	ASSLGSDTEAF
TRBV6-5	TRBJ1-5	ASARGSNQPQH
TRBV6-1	TRBJ2-1	ASTERGDSYNEQF
TRBV28	TRBJ2-4	ASSPPRAGADIQY
TRBV9	TRBJ2-3	ASSVVGYTDTQY
TRBV15	TRBJ2-3	ATSRDFGLVADTQY
TRBV5-6	TRBJ2-3	ASSLIASGRSGTDTQY
TRBV7-3	TRBJ2-1	ASSFTGIGREQF
TRBV7-9	TRBJ1-2	ASSLFPQGYGYT
TRBV6-5	TRBJ1-3	ASSYGQAGNTIY
TRBV6-6	TRBJ2-1	ASSYTGLAGEQF
TRBV28	TRBJ1-2	ASSFLTGGKQGYT
TRBV5-4	TRBJ2-1	ASSTGGTGDNEQF
TRBV7-8	TRBJ1-1	ASSPGGFMNTEAF
TRBV10-3	TRBJ2-1	AISEPPGASPSMNSYNEQF
TRBV6-6	TRBJ2-2	ASGTSGSNTGELF
TRBV11-3	TRBJ2-1	ASSLGLAGGDEQF
TRBV7-6	TRBJ1-6	ASSPRRGSDSPLH
TRBV28	TRBJ1-5	ASRQVELTGFRNQPQH
TRBV5-4	TRBJ2-7	AIPQGQGLEEQY
TRBV5-4	TRBJ1-4	ASRQKGTEKLF
TRBV5-1	TRBJ2-7	ASSFLDRDHEQY
TRBV5-1	TRBJ2-3	ASSLEGLTTDTQY
TRBV5-1	TRBJ2-3	ASSLEAYLDTQY
TRBV9	TRBJ1-1	ASSSWPRDTEAF